These T cell receptor beta chains were read from a single sample in a study of blood T cell repertoires in COVID-19. Sequenced by immunoSEQ multiplex PCR; TCRdb stores in-frame clones only, minus some. The repertoire has about 160,000 clones, roughly 79% of them found once; the top ten carry 22%. The material sequenced was peripheral blood. All receptors derive from a woman at least 80 years old with acute or convalescent COVID-19. Both conserved end residues are part of each CDR3. D genes are given only for firm matches. Rows give clone size only sometimes, using once, few, many, or a class for an expanded clone.

J gene,clone size,D gene,V gene,CDR3 DNA,CDR3 protein
TRBJ1-1,.,.,TRBV10-1,TGCGCCAGCAGCAGGGGACAAGCGAACACTGAAGCTTTCTTT,CASSRGQANTEAFF
TRBJ2-2,.,.,TRBV5-8,TGTGCCAGCAAGGTGTGGACACTTGAAGTGACCGGGGAGCTGTTTTTT,CASKVWTLEVTGELFF
TRBJ2-3,.,TRBD1,TRBV10-2,TGCGCCAGCACCAAAACAGGGGGCGCATACACAGATACGCAGTATTTT,CASTKTGGAYTDTQYF
TRBJ2-7,.,TRBD1,TRBV27,TGTGCCAGCAGTTTGGGACAGGGGGTCGGCGAGCAGTACTTC,CASSLGQGVGEQYF
TRBJ2-7,.,TRBD2,TRBV4-1,TGCGCCAGCAGCCAAGGGACTAGCCCTACCTACGAGCAGTACTTC,CASSQGTSPTYEQYF
TRBJ1-1,.,.,TRBV2,TGTGCCAGCAGTGGCAGGGTTGGAACCAGTGCTGAAGCTTTCTTT,CASSGRVGTSAEAFF
TRBJ2-7,once,.,TRBV2,TGTGCCAGCAGTGAAAGCAGGCTCGAGCAGTACTTC,CASSESRLEQYF
TRBJ1-5,.,TRBD1,TRBV2,TGTGCCAGCACCGAACAGGGGGCGCTGAATCAGCCCCAGCATTTT,CASTEQGALNQPQHF
TRBJ2-7,.,.,TRBV21-1,TGTGCCAGCAGCAAAGAAACTAGCGGGAGAGATCCTTTCTACGAGCAGTACTTC,CASSKETSGRDPFYEQYF
TRBJ1-1,.,.,TRBV6-2/TRBV6-3,TGTGCCAGCAGTTACCAGGGCCAGGCTTTCTTT,CASSYQGQAFF
TRBJ1-2,.,.,TRBV7-9,TGTGCCAGCAGCGAAATTACAGGGAATGGCTACACCTTC,CASSEITGNGYTF
TRBJ1-6,.,.,TRBV21-1,TGTGCCAGCAGCAGCCAACAGGGAGGGGGTTCACCCCTCCACTTT,CASSSQQGGGSPLHF
TRBJ2-1,.,TRBD1,TRBV5-1,TGCGCCAGCAGCTATGGGGACAGGGATTCCAATGAGCAGTTCTTC,CASSYGDRDSNEQFF
TRBJ2-1,.,TRBD2,TRBV7-8,TGTGCCAGCAGCTTGACGGGATGGGAGGGACAGGGAACTAGCGGGAGGAGAAATGAGCAGTTCTTC,CASSLTGWEGQGTSGRRNEQFF
TRBJ2-7,.,.,TRBV6-5,TGTGCCAGCAGTCCCGTCGGGACACTCTACGAGCAGTACTTC,CASSPVGTLYEQYF
TRBJ2-5,.,.,TRBV12-2,TGTGCAAGTCGCTTCAACAGGGGTGGGCCAGGGACCCAGTACTTC,CASRFNRGGPGTQYF
TRBJ2-2,.,.,TRBV29-1,TGCAGCGTTGCCCGGTTCCAGAACACCGGGGAGCTGTTTTTT,CSVARFQNTGELFF
TRBJ1-2,once,TRBD1,TRBV18,TGTGCCAGCTCACCGGCCGGTCTACAGGGGGCTGGTGGCTACACCTTC,CASSPAGLQGAGGYTF
TRBJ2-1,.,TRBD2,TRBV5-1,TGCGCCAGCAGCTTGGCTAGCGGGGGCAATGAGCAGTTCTTC,CASSLASGGNEQFF
TRBJ2-1,.,.,TRBV19,TGTGCCAGTAGTCCTCTCGACTTAAATTACAATGAGCAGTTCTTC,CASSPLDLNYNEQFF
TRBJ1-3,.,.,TRBV12-3/TRBV12-4,TGTGCCAGCAGTTTGTACTTCGGAAACACCATATATTTT,CASSLYFGNTIYF
TRBJ1-6,.,.,TRBV4-1,TGCGCCAGCAGCCGAAGTACTAGCTCCTATAATTCACCCCTCCACTTT,CASSRSTSSYNSPLHF
TRBJ2-3,.,TRBD1,TRBV30,TGTGCCTGGAGTCCCGGGACAGGGTTCCCGAGTACGCAGTATTTT,CAWSPGTGFPSTQYF
TRBJ1-6,.,.,TRBV24-1,TGTGCCACCAGTGATTTGCCGCAGGGAAGCTCACCCCTCCACTTT,CATSDLPQGSSPLHF
TRBJ1-5,.,.,TRBV3-1/TRBV3-2,TGTGCCAGCAGCCAAGATAGGGGCACCAATCAGCCCCAGCATTTT,CASSQDRGTNQPQHF